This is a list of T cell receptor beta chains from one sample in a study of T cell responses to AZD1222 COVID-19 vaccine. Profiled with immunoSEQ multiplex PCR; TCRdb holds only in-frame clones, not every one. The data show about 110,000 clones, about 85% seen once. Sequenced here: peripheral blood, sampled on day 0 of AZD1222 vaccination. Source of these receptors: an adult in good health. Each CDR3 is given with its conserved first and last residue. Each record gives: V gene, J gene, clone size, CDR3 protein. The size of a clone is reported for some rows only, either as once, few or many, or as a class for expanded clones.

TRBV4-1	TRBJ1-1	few	CASSPSSLPNTEAFF
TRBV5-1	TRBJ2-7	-	CASSLEAREGGEQYF
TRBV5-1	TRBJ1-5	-	CASSLGDTPNQPQHF
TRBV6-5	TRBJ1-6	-	CASSSPQGRNSPLHF
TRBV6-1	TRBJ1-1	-	CASSEPGVLSTEAFF
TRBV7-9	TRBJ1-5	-	CASSLDSFNQPQHF
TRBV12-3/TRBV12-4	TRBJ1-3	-	CASRGNSGNTIYF
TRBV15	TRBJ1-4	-	CATSGRGGAANEKLFF
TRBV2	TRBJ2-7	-	CATSRDGKQYF
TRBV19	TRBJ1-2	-	CASSGPGRYGGYTF
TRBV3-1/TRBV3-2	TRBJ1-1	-	CASSHLYRGVSEAFF
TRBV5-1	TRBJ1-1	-	CASSAGQGGGERFF
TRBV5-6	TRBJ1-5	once	CASSLNTGQYSNQPQHF
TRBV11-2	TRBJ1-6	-	CASSLGTGASPLHF
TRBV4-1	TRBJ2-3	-	CASSQEWGIRPTDTQYF
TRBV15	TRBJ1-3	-	CATSRGSKGAGGNTIYF
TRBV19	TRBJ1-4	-	CASRTRQGATNEKLFF
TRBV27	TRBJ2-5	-	CASSPTRETQYF
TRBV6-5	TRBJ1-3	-	CAGGGGFGNTIYF
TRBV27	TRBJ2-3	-	CASSLSGATSTDTQYF
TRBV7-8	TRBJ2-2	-	CASSHDSGANTGELFF
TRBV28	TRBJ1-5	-	CASSLFREGRQPQHF
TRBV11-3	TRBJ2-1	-	CASSLGGNSEQFF
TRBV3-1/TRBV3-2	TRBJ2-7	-	CASSPLRGGSSYEQYF
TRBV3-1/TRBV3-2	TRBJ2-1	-	CASSPPATYNEQFF
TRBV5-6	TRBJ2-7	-	CASSVTQKSYEQYF
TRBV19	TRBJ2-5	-	CASSMWGTGEETQYF
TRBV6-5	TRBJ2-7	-	CASSPVGASPYEQYF
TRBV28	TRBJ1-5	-	CASSLSDRANQPQHF
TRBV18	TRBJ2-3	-	CASSPRGSPSTDTQYF
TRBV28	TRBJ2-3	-	CASRPEDRLGDTQYF
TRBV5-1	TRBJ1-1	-	CASSGGGLGTEAFF
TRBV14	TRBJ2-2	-	CASSRDLAGGITGELFF
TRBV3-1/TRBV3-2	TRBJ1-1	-	CASSQTNTEAFF
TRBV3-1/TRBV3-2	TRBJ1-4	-	CASSGDRSNEKLFF
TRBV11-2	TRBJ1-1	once	CASEGRPSDTEAFF
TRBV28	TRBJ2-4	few	CASSFPTSGGNSIQYF
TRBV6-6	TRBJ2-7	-	CASSYRSNPWYF
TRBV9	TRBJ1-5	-	CASSVGPFSNQPQHF
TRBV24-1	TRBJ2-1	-	CATSDLPAGTINEQFF
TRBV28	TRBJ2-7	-	CASSLWVSGEYEQYF
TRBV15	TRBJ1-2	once	CATSRDRARGYTF
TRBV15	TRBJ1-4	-	CATSPDRRGEKLFF
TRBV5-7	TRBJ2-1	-	CASSLSSANYNEQFF
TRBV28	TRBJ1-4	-	CASSPQGAGREKLFF
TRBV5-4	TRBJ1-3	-	CASSLGRQTGNTIYF